This record looks at one T cell receptor beta chain sequence and its context. This clonotype was observed many times. There is no known antigen for this receptor. No quality values exist for individual bases; no much larger clone is one base distant. The CDR3 measures 17 amino acids from cysteine to phenylalanine. Only the CDR3 DNA stays, 51 bases, in frame from base 1. Sequences DFQATT (CDR1) and SNEGSKA (CDR2) are obtained from the germline V gene (reference sequence). V is pruned by 1 base and J by 6 bases, leaving 15 bases of the junction without a gene match. Library construction relied on PCR. TCRdb records Illumina HiSeq 2500 as the sequencer. TCR libraries were prepared with molecular barcoding, using unique molecular identifiers to normalize TCRbeta repertoire quantification. Starting from the raw public reads, TCRdb applied fastp trimming at Q25, assembled clones with MiXCR and retained in-frame beta chains. When rows share a CDR3 protein, they turn into one entry using the most common DNA and genes. This sample comprises about 260,000 distinct CDR3 sequences, roughly 11% of them detected only once. About 20% of the sample goes to the ten largest clones.

This sample was included in a study of T-cell reconstitution after alpha-beta-depleted transplantation in children (dated by TCRdb to about 2016). Regarding the study in general: The study quantitatively tracked T-cell immune reconstitution after TCRalphabeta/CD19-depleted allogeneic hematopoietic cell transplantation in children using TCR repertoire profiling. The study at large found these results: In some patients, the high TCRbeta diversity seen at day 60 was put down to recipient T cells and intrathymic progenitors that had survived conditioning. About two months after transplant, the apparently early recovery of alphabetaT-cell counts reportedly depended on just several hundred clones that had expanded rapidly and came from non-depleted graft cells. Over the following months the frequencies of hyperexpanded clones went down, and after one year T-cell counts and TCRbeta diversity were mostly credited to newly produced T cells.

This specimen's treatment or condition label, per the study, means: allogeneic hematopoietic cell transplantation with graft depleted of TCRalphabeta T cells and CD19 B cells. Transplant recipients were children who received TCRalphabeta/CD19-depleted allogeneic hematopoietic cell grafts. The sequencing here drew on peripheral blood, taken 180 days after TCRalphabeta/CD19-depleted stem cell transplant. The chain is made from TRBV20-1 and TRBJ2-7, with TRBD2 matching 10 junction bases. The TCR comes from a male patient between 2 and 10 years old who had a stem cell transplant for chronic granulomatous disease, so the T cells may come from the graft donor. The DNA sequence is as follows: TGCAGTGCTAGAGCACTCGCTAGCGGGAGCTTTGTGGGCGAGCAGTACTTC. Its protein is CSARALASGSFVGEQYF.